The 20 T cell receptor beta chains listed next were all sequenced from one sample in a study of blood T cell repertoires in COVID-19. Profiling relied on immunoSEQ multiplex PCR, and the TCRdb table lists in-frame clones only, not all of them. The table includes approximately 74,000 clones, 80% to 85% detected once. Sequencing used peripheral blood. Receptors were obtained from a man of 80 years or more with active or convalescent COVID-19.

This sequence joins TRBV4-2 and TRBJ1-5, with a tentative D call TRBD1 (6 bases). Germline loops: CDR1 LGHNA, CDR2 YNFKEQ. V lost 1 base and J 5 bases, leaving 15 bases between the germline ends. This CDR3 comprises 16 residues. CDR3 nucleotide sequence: TGTGCCAGCAGCCAAGTCTCTGGGGGCGCGGATCAGCCCCAGCATTTT. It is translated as CASSQVSGGADQPQHF.

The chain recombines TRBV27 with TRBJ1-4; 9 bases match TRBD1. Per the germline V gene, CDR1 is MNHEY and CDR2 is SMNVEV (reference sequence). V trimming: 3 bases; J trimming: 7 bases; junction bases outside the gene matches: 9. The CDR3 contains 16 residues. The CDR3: CASSFQQGAGFEKLFF. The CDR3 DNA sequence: TGTGCCAGCAGTTTCCAACAGGGGGCGGGTTTTGAAAAACTGTTTTTT. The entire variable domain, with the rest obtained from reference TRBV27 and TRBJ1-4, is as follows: EAQVTQNPRYLITVTGKKLTVTCSQNMNHEYMSWYRQDPGLGLRQIYYSMNVEVTDKGDVPEGYKVSRKEKRNFPLILESPSPNQTSLYFCASSFQQGAGFEKLFFGSGTQLSVL.

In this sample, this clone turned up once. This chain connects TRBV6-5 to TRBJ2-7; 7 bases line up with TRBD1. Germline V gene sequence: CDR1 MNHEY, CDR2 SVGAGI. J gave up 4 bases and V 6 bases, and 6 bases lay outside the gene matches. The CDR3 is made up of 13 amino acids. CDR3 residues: CASSRDSTYEQYF. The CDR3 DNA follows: TGTGCCAGCAGCCGGGACAGCACATACGAGCAGTACTTC.

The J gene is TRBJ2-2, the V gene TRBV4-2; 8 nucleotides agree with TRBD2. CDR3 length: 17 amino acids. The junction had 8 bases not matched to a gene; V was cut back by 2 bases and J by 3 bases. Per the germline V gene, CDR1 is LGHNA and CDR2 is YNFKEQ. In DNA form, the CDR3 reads TGTGCCAGCAGCCAATCTGGGGGCGGGGGGTACACCGGGGAGCTGTTTTTT. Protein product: CASSQSGGGGYTGELFF.

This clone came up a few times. This CDR3 reads CASSFVQGWGYGYTF. CDR3 nucleotide sequence: TGTGCCAGCAGTTTTGTTCAGGGCTGGGGCTATGGCTACACCTTC. The J gene is TRBJ1-2, the V gene TRBV28, with D possibly being TRBD1 (5 bases). The CDR3 is made up of 15 amino acids. V was clipped by 3 bases and J by 4 bases, with 15 bases between them. Germline V gene data show CDR1 as MDHEN and CDR2 as SYDVKM.

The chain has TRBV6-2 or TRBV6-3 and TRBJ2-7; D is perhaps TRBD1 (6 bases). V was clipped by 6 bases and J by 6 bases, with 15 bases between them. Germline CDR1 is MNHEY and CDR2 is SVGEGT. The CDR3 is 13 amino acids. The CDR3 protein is CASSPLQGPEQYF. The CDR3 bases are TGTGCCAGCAGCCCCCTACAGGGCCCCGAGCAGTACTTC.

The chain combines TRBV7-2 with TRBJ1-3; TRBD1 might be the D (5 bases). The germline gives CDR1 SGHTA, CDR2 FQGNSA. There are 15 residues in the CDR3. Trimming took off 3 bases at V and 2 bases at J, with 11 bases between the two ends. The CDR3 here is CASSFQGGAGNTIYF. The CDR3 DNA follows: TGTGCCAGCAGCTTTCAGGGAGGAGCTGGAAACACCATATATTTT.

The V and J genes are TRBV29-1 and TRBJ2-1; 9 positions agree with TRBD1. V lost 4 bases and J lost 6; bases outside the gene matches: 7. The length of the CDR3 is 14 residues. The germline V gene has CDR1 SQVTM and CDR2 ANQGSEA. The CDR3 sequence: CSVVPGQGPNEQFF. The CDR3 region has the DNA TGCAGCGTTGTTCCGGGACAGGGTCCCAATGAGCAGTTCTTC.

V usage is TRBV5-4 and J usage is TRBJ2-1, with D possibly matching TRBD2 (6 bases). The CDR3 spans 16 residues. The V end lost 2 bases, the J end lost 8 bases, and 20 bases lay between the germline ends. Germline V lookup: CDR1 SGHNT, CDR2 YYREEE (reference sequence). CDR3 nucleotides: TGTGCCAGCAGCTTCCGCGGGAACGGGGCTACAGATGAGCAGTTCTTC. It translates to CASSFRGNGATDEQFF.

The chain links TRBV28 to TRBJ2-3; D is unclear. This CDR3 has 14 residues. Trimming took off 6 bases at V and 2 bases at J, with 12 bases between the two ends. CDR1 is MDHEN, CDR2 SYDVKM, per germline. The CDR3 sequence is CASSRSFPTDTQYF. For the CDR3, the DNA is TGTGCCAGCAGCCGCAGTTTCCCCACAGATACGCAGTATTTT.

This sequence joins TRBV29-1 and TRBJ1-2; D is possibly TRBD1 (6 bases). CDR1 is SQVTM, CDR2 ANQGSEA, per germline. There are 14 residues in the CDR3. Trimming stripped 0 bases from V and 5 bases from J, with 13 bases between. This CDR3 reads CSVEDRGRGYGYTF. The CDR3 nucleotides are TGCAGCGTTGAAGACAGGGGAAGAGGGTATGGCTACACCTTC.

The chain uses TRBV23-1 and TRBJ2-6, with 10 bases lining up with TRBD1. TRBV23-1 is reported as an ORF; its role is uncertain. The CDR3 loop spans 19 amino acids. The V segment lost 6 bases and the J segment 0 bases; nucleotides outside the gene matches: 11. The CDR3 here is CASSPPGQGLCSGANVLTF. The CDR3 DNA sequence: TGCGCCAGCAGCCCGCCGGGACAGGGGCTCTGCTCTGGGGCCAACGTCCTGACTTTC.

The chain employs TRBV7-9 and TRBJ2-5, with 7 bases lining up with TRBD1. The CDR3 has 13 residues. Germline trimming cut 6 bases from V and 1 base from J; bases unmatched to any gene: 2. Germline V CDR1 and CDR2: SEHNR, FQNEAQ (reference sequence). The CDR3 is CASRTGFQETQYF. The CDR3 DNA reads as TGTGCCAGCAGGACAGGGTTCCAAGAGACCCAGTACTTC.

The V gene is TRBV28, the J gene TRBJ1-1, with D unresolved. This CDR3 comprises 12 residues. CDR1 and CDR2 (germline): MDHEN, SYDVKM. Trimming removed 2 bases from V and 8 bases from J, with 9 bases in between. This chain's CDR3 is CASSLIREEAFF. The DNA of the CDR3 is TGTGCCAGCAGTTTAATCCGGGAAGAAGCTTTCTTT.

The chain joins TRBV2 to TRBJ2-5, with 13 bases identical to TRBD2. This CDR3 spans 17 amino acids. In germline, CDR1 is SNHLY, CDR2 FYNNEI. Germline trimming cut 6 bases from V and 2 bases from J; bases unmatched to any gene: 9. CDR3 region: CASRSRTSGGNQETQYF. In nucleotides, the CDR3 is TGTGCCAGCAGATCCAGGACTAGCGGGGGTAATCAAGAGACCCAGTACTTC.

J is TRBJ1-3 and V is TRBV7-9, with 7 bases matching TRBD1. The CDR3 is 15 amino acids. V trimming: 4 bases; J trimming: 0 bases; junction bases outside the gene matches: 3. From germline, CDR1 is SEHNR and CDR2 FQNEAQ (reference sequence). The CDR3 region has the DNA TGTGCCAGCAGCTCGACAGGGATCTCTGGAAACACCATATATTTT. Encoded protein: CASSSTGISGNTIYF.

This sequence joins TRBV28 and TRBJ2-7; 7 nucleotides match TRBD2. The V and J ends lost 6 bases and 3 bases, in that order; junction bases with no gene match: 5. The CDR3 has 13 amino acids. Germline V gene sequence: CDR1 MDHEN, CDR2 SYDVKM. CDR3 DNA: TGTGCCAGCAGACTCGGGACTAACTACGAGCAGTACTTC. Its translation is CASRLGTNYEQYF.

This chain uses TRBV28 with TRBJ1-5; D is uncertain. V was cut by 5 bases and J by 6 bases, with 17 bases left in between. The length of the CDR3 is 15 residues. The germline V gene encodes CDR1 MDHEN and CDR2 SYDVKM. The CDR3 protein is CASSPLGGRGQPQHF. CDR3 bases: TGTGCCAGCAGTCCCCTCGGCGGTCGTGGTCAGCCCCAGCATTTT.

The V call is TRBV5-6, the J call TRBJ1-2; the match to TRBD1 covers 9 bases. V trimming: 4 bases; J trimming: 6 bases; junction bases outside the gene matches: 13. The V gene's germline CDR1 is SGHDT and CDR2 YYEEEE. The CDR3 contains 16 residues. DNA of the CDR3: TGTGCCAGCAGCACGCTTAACAGGGGGCGCGGGGATGGCTACACCTTC. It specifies CASSTLNRGRGDGYTF.

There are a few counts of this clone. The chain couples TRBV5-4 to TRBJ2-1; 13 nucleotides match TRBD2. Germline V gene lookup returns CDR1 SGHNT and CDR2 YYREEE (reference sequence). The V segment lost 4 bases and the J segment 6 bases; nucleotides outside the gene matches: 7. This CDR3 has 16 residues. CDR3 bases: TGTGCCAGCAGCAGAGGACTAGCGGGAGTCACCAATGAGCAGTTCTTC. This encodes CASSRGLAGVTNEQFF. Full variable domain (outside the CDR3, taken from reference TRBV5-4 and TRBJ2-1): ETGVTQSPTHLIKTRGQQVTLRCSSQSGHNTVSWYQQALGQGPQFIFQYYREEENGRGNFPPRFSGLQFPNYSSELNVNALELDDSALYLCASSRGLAGVTNEQFFGPGTRLTVL.